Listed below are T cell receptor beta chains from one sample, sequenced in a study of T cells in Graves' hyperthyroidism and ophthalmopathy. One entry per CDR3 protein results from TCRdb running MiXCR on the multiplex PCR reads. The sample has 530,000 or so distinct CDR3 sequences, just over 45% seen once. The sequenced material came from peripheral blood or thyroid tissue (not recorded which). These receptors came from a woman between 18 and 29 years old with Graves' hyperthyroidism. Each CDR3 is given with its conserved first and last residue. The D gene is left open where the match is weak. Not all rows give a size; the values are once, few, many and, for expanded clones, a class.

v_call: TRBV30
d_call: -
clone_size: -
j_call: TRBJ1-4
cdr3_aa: CAWRSRGANEKLFF
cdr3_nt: TGTGCCTGGAGGTCGAGGGGGGCTAATGAAAAACTGTTTTTT

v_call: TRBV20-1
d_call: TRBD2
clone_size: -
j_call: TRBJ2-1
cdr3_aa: CSARDPGLAGQFF
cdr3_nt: TGCAGTGCTAGAGACCCCGGACTAGCGGGACAGTTCTTC

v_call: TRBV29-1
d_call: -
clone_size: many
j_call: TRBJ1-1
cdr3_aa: CSVTVSAAATFF
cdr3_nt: TGCAGCGTTACGGTCTCTGCTGCGGCGACTTTCTTT

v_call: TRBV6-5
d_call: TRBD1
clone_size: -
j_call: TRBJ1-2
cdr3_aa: CASSNGQGDTYGYTF
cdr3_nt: TGTGCCAGCAGCAATGGACAGGGAGACACTTATGGCTACACCTTC

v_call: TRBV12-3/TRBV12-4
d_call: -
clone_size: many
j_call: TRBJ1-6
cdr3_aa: CASSQSGNSYNSPLHF
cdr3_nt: TGTGCCAGCAGTCAATCAGGGAACTCCTATAATTCACCCCTCCACTTT

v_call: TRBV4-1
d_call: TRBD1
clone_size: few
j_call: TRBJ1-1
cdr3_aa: CASSWDREARNTEAFF
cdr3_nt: TGCGCCAGCAGCTGGGACAGGGAGGCTCGGAACACTGAAGCTTTCTTT

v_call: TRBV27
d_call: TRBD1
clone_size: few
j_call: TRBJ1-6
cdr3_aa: CASRQPQGAGSPLHF
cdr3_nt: TGTGCCAGCAGGCAGCCGCAGGGGGCAGGTTCACCCCTCCACTTT

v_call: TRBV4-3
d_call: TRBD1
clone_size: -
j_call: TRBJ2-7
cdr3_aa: CASSQDWGTGGNEQYF
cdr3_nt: TGCGCCAGCAGCCAAGATTGGGGGACAGGGGGCAACGAGCAGTACTTC

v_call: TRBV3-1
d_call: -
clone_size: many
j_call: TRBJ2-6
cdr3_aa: CASSQGGDGANVLTF
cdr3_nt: TGTGCCAGCAGCCAAGGAGGGGACGGGGCCAACGTCCTGACTTTC

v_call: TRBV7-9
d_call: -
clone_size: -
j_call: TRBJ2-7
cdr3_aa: CASTMRGYEQYF
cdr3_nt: TGTGCCAGCACCATGCGGGGCTACGAGCAGTACTTC

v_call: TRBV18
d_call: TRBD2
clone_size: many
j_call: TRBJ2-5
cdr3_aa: CASSPLGAGGETQYF
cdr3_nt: TGTGCCAGCTCACCACTCGGGGCGGGAGGAGAGACCCAGTACTTC

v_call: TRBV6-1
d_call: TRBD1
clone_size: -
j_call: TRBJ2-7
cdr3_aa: CASSEGQSYGQYF
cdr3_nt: TGTGCCAGCAGTGAGGGACAGAGCTACGGGCAGTACTTC

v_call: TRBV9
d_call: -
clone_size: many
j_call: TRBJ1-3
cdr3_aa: CASSTRQKEAGNTIYF
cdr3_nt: TGTGCCAGCAGCACCCGACAGAAAGAGGCTGGAAACACCATATATTTT

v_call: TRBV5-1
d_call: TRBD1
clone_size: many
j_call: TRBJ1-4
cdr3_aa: CASSLAPTGGNEKLFF
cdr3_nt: TGCGCCAGCAGCTTGGCTCCGACAGGGGGGAATGAAAAACTGTTTTTT

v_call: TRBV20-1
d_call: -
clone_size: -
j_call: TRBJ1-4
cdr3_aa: CSAARGTAEKLFF
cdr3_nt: TGCAGTGCCGCTCGGGGGACGGCTGAAAAACTGTTTTTT

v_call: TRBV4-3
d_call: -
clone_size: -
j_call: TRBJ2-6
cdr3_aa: CASSHVVRGKQAEAF
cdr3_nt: TGCGCCAGCAGCCACGTGGTTCGAGGGAAACAGGCTGAAGCTTTC

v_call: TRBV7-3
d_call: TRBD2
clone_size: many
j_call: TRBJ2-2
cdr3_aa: CASSSTGTSGRANTGELFF
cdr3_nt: TGTGCCAGCAGCTCCACTGGGACTAGCGGGAGGGCGAACACCGGGGAGCTGTTTTTT

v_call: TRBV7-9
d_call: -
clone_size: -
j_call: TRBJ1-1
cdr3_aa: CASSRQVSFGNTEAFF
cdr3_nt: TGTGCCAGCAGTCGACAGGTATCATTTGGGAACACTGAAGCTTTCTTT

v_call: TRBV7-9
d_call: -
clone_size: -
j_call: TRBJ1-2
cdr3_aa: CASSLLGRNYGYTF
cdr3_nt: TGTGCCAGCAGCTTATTGGGCAGAAACTATGGCTACACCTTC

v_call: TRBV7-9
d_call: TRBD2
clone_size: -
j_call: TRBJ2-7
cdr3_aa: CASSRGRDYEQYF
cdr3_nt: TGTGCCAGCAGCCGCGGGAGGGACTACGAGCAGTACTTC

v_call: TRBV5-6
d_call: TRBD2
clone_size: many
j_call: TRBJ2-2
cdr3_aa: CASSLEIAGGYTGELFF
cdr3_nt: TGTGCCAGCAGCTTGGAGATAGCGGGAGGCTACACCGGGGAGCTGTTTTTT